A single TCR beta chain is shown here with its context. The target antigen is unknown. The sample comes from a study of CD8+CD57+ T cells in acquired aplastic anemia. Study-level background: An average of around 3.5 ug of DNA was obtained from sorted CD4+ and CD8+ cells.

TCR beta VDJ and CDR3 were profiled, and genomic DNA was the template. MiXCR was run by TCRdb on the reads, yielding one entry per CDR3 protein. The repertoire consists of approximately 270,000 distinct CDR3 sequences, with roughly three fifths occurring once and the leading ten covering less than 9.5%. Whole-study findings and limits: Patients and controls had in common 25 to 30 CD8+ CDR3 sequences. Significance was not reached for CD8+ Simpson's diversity between patients and controls.

Trimming took 4 bases from V and 8 from J; bases not matched to a gene: 13. The CDR3 runs 15 residues. Germline V gene sequence: CDR1 SNHLY, CDR2 FYNNEI. This rearrangement joins TRBV2 to TRBJ1-2; 7 nucleotides line up with TRBD1. The origin of this receptor is a human donor with severe aplastic anemia or a healthy control (not recorded which). Sequencing was performed on sorted CD4+, CD8+, or CD8+CD57+ T cells (not recorded which) from PBMCs. The CDR3 spells CASSVGQGGNTGYTF. The CDR3 DNA follows: TGTGCCAGCAGTGTCGGGCAGGGGGGGAACACCGGCTACACCTTC.